This T cell receptor (beta chain) was sequenced during a study of blood T cell repertoires in COVID-19. Study-wide context: Sites in the United States, Italy and Spain provided acute and convalescent COVID-19 samples. T cells, B-cell-depleted T cells, or PBMCs supplied cDNA or gDNA.

Sequenced by immunoSEQ multiplex PCR; TCRdb stores in-frame clones only, minus some. The table has 190,000 or so clones, about 86% seen once; the top ten hold about 1%. The CDR3 runs to 12 residues. V lost 8 bases and J 5 bases, leaving 9 bases between the germline ends. In germline, CDR1 is SEHNR, CDR2 FQNEAQ (reference sequence). The V and J genes are TRBV7-9 and TRBJ2-2; unclear D gene. Source material: peripheral blood. This sequence was found in a woman aged 18-29 years who had recovered from COVID-19. CDR3 nucleotide sequence: TGTGCCAGCCACTTACAGACCGGGGAGCTGTTTTTT. It is translated as CASHLQTGELFF.